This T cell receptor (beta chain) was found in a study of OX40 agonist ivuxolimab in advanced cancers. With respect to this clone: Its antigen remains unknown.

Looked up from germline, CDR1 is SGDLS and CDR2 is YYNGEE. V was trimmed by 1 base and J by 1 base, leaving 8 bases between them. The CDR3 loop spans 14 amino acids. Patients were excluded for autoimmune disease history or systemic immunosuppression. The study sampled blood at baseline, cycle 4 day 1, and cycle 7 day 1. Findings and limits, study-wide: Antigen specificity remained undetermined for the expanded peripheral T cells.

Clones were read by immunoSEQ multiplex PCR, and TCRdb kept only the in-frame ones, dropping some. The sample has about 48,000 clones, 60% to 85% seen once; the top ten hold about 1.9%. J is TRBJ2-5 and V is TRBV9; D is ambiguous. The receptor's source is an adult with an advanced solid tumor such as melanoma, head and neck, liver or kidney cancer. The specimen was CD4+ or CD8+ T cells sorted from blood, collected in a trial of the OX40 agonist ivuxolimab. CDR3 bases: TGTGCCAGCAGCGTAACGCCCGGCCAAGAGACCCAGTACTTC. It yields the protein CASSVTPGQETQYF.